What follows are 20 T cell receptor beta chains derived from one specimen sequenced in a study of blood T cells in healthy people across ages. With a J-beta primer mix and a sample-barcoded 5' primer, a second PCR ran roughly 6 to 11 cycles. TCRdb re-called the 5' RACE reads with MiXCR, one entry per CDR3 protein. The table includes around 1,800,000 distinct CDR3 sequences, around 40% detected once. Sequencing input: blood. Source of these receptors: a human donor in good health.

This chain connects TRBV9 to TRBJ2-2; D gene ambiguous. The V gene's germline CDR1 is SGDLS and CDR2 YYNGEE. V shed 0 bases and J shed 6 bases, with 6 bases lying between them. The CDR3 is made up of 13 amino acids. CDR3 nucleotides: TGTGCCAGCAGCGTAGGGCAGGCCGGGGAGCTGTTTTTT. Its protein product is CASSVGQAGELFF. Complete variable domain (other parts from reference TRBV9 and TRBJ2-2): DSGVTQTPKHLITATGQRVTLRCSPRSGDLSVYWYQQSLDQGLQFLIQYYNGEERAKGNILERFSAQQFPDLHSELNLSSLELGDSALYFCASSVGQAGELFFGEGSRLTVL.

The CDR3 reads CASSHKTPQGGTDTQYF. The CDR3 region has the DNA TGCGCCAGCAGCCACAAGACTCCCCAGGGCGGCACAGATACGCAGTATTTT. The genes are TRBV4-3 and TRBJ2-3, with a weak D call TRBD1 (5 bases). CDR1 and CDR2 from the germline V gene are LGHNA and YSLEER. The CDR3 runs 17 residues. With 3 bases removed from V and 1 base from J, the gap between germline ends came to 17 bases.

This clonotype was counted between two and nine times. The genes are TRBV10-3 and TRBJ2-7, with TRBD2 matching over 13 bases. The germline gives CDR1 ENHRY, CDR2 SYGVKD. The CDR3 contains 14 residues. After removal of 9 bases from V and 4 bases from J, the junction contained 6 bases not matched to a gene. The CDR3, as DNA: TGTGCCATTACTGAGACTAGCGGGGGGTACGAGCAGTACTTC. Translating it yields CAITETSGGYEQYF.

V is TRBV7-2 and J is TRBJ2-3; D is unclear. Germline V lookup: CDR1 SGHTA, CDR2 FQGNSA. This CDR3 has 16 residues. With 2 bases removed from V and 1 base from J, the gap between germline ends came to 13 bases. The CDR3 bases are TGTGCCAGCAGCTTAATGTCTAGGGCTGGCACAGATACGCAGTATTTT. Translating gives CASSLMSRAGTDTQYF.

For this clonotype: At one end the junction does not follow the germline gene, possibly because of a read error. The chain uses TRBV12-3 or TRBV12-4 and TRBJ1-2; 7 bases agree with TRBD1. This CDR3 has 14 amino acids. The CDR3, as DNA: TGTGCCGGCAGGGGGGAGGGCAAAAACTATGGCTACACCTTC. This codes for CAGRGEGKNYGYTF.

The chain is built from TRBV4-2 and TRBJ2-1; 8 bases align to TRBD2. The CDR3 sequence is 14 residues long. CDR1 and CDR2 (germline): LGHNA, YNFKEQ. V was pared by 4 bases and J by 5 bases, with 4 bases of the junction left unmatched. This CDR3 reads CASSPGGNHNEQFF. CDR3 nucleotides: TGTGCCAGCAGCCCGGGAGGGAACCACAATGAGCAGTTCTTC.

V is TRBV12-3 or TRBV12-4 and J is TRBJ2-7; D possibly corresponds to TRBD1 (6 bases). Trimming stripped 7 bases from V and 7 bases from J, with 17 bases between. This CDR3 is built from 13 residues. This CDR3 is CASTSFKGEEQYF. For the CDR3, the DNA is TGTGCCAGCACTTCCTTTAAGGGGGAAGAGCAGTACTTC.

This clonotype showed up just a few times. This chain joins TRBV6-5 and TRBJ1-1; no definite D call. Trimming removed 4 bases at V and 1 base at J, with 13 bases between. The germline gives CDR1 MNHEY, CDR2 SVGAGI. The CDR3 contains 15 residues. The CDR3 loop is CASSSPTQKNTEAFF. The DNA of the CDR3 is TGTGCCAGCAGTTCCCCCACACAGAAGAACACTGAAGCTTTCTTT.

A word on this clonotype: A read error may account for a junction end that differs from germline. The rearrangement links TRBV28 to TRBJ2-7; a weak D match, TRBD1 (6 bases). The CDR3 extends over 15 amino acids. CDR1 MDHEN and CDR2 SYDVKM come from the germline V gene. This CDR3 reads CAGSPPTGNLDEQYF. The CDR3 region has the DNA TGTGCCGGCAGTCCCCCAACAGGGAATCTTGACGAGCAGTACTTC.

Comment on this clonotype: One junction end disagrees with the germline gene, perhaps due to a read error. The rearrangement links TRBV9 to TRBJ2-7, with 9 nucleotides matching TRBD1. The CDR3 spans 15 residues. Germline values: CDR1 SGDLS, CDR2 YYNGEE. CDR3 sequence: CAGSVAGQGSYEQYF. DNA of the CDR3: TGTGCCGGCAGCGTAGCTGGACAGGGGTCCTACGAGCAGTACTTC.

This rearrangement joins TRBV20-1 to TRBJ2-3, with D perhaps TRBD2 (6 bases). Trimming shortened V by 6 bases and J by 2 bases, and 15 bases separated the two germline ends. The CDR3 has 14 residues. Germline V gives CDR1 DFQATT, CDR2 SNEGSKA (reference sequence). The CDR3: CSAPYRDFTDTQYF. CDR3 nucleotide sequence: TGCAGTGCGCCCTACCGGGACTTCACAGATACGCAGTATTTT.

On this clonotype: Germline and junction disagree at one end, which may indicate a read error. This rearrangement joins TRBV19 to TRBJ2-5, with unresolved D. Germline values: CDR1 LNHDA, CDR2 SQIVND (reference sequence). The CDR3 totals 13 residues. CDR3 sequence reads: CTSSGDSPETQYF. Written as DNA, the CDR3 is TGTACCAGTAGTGGAGATAGCCCAGAGACCCAGTACTTC.

This clonotype came up a few times. At one of its ends the junction is not consistent with the germline gene, which may arise from a read error. The rearrangement uses TRBV5-1 and TRBJ2-3; possibly TRBD1 or TRBD2 for D (6 bases each). CDR3 length: 15 residues. The germline CDR1 and CDR2 sequences are SGHRS and YFSETQ. The CDR3 spells CASSSSGAPTDTQYF. The CDR3, as DNA: TGCGCCAGCAGCTCATCGGGGGCCCCCACAGATACTCAGTATTTT.

The gene calls are TRBV7-2 and TRBJ2-7, with no clear D. The CDR3 has 17 amino acids. Germline CDR1 is SGHTA and CDR2 is FQGNSA. V was shortened by 1 base and J by 0 bases, with 16 bases between the two germline ends. Written as DNA, the CDR3 is TGTGCCAGCAGCTTAGAGGTAGACGCTTGGAGCTCCTACGAGCAGTACTTC. As protein: CASSLEVDAWSSYEQYF.

This clonotype was counted a few times. A much larger clone lies one base from this, so it may be a read error. The rearrangement links TRBV29-1 to TRBJ2-5; D uncertain. The DNA end favors TRBJ2-7, so the J call may be wrong. There are 15 residues in the CDR3. Germline CDR1 and CDR2: SQVTM and ANQGSEA. In DNA, the CDR3 is TGCAGCGCTGGGCTCGACCGGGCCCTATCCCACGAGCAGTACTTC. Amino acids: CSAGLDRALSHEQYF.

This chain links TRBV6-1 with TRBJ2-1; perhaps TRBD1 as D (7 bases). The germline V and J ends were trimmed by 4 bases and 4 bases, with 14 bases remaining between them. In germline, CDR1 is MNHNS, CDR2 SASEGT. The CDR3 loop spans 15 amino acids. The CDR3 loop reads CASSVTQGTYNEQFF. The CDR3 region has the DNA TGTGCCAGCAGTGTTACACAGGGGACTTACAATGAGCAGTTCTTC.

The chain has TRBV20-1 and TRBJ2-3; no firm D call. Trimming took 5 bases from V and 5 from J, leaving 8 bases between them. The CDR3 has 11 residues. Germline V gene data show CDR1 as DFQATT and CDR2 as SNEGSKA (reference sequence). In DNA form, the CDR3 reads TGCAGTGCTCAGACTGGAGATACGCAGTATTTT. It codes for CSAQTGDTQYF.

With respect to this clonotype: This may come from a read error, since a much larger clone is one base off. The chain carries TRBV5-1 and TRBJ2-3; D tentatively reads TRBD1 or TRBD2 (5 bases each). The CDR3 totals 15 residues. Per germline, CDR1 SGHRS and CDR2 YFSETQ. DNA of the CDR3: TGCACCAGCAGCCCCGAGGGGCCATACACAGATACGCAGTATTTT. It is translated as CTSSPEGPYTDTQYF.

Of note for this clonotype: The junction shows a germline mismatch at one end, possibly a read error. The CDR3 sequence is CATSEDLVGPLQNSPLHF. The CDR3 DNA reads TGTGCCACCAGCGAAGACCTTGTAGGCCCTCTTCAGAATTCGCCCCTCCACTTT. The V gene is TRBV15, the J gene TRBJ1-6; unclear D gene. CDR3 size: 18 residues. The germline V gene has CDR1 LNHNV and CDR2 YYDKDF (reference sequence).

This rearrangement joins TRBV27 to TRBJ2-3; D is unresolved. Trimming took 6 bases from V and 1 from J, leaving 17 bases between them. CDR1 is MNHEY and CDR2 is SMNVEV in the germline V gene (reference sequence). The CDR3 has 16 amino acids. CDR3 bases: TGTGCCAGCAGCTCCCTAGGTAGTATCGGCACAGATACGCAGTATTTT. Its protein is CASSSLGSIGTDTQYF.